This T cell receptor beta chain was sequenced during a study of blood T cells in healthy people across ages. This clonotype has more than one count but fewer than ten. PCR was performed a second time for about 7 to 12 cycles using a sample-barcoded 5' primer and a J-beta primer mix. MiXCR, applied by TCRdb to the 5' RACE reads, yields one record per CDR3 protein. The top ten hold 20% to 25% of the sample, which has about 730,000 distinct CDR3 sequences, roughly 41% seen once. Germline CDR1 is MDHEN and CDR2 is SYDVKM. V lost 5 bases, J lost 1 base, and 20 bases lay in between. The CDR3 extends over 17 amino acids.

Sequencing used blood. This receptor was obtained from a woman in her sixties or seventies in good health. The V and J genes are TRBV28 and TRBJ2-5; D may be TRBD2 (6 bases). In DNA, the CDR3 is TGTGCCAGCAGTCTCACGGGAGATAGGCCCCTCCAAGAGACCCAGTACTTC. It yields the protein CASSLTGDRPLQETQYF.